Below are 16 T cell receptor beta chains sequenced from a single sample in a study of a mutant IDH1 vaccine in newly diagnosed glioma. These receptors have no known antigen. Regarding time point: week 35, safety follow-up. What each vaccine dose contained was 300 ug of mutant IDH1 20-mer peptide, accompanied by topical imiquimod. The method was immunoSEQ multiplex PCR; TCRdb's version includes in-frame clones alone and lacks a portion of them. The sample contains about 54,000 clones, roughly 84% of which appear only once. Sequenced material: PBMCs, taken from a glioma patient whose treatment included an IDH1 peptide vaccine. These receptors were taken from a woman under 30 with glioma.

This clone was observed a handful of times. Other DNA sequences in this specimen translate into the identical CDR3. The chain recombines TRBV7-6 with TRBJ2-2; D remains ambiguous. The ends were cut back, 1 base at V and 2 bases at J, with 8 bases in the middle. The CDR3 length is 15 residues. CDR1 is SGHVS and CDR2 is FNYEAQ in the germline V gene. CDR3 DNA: TGTGCCAGCAGCTTAGGCAGCGCCAACACCGGGGAGCTGTTTTTT. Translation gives CASSLGSANTGELFF.

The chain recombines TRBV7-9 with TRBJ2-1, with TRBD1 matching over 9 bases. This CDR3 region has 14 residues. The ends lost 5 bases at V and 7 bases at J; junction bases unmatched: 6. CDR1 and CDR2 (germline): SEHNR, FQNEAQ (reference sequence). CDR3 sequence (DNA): TGTGCCAGCAGCCCAAACAGGGGGCGGAATGAGCAGTTCTTC. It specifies CASSPNRGRNEQFF.

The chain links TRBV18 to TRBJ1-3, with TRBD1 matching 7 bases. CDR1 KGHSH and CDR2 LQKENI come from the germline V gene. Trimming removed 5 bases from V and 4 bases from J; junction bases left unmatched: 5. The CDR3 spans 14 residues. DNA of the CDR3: TGTGCCAGCTCAACTGACAGGGACGGAAACACCATATATTTT. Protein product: CASSTDRDGNTIYF.

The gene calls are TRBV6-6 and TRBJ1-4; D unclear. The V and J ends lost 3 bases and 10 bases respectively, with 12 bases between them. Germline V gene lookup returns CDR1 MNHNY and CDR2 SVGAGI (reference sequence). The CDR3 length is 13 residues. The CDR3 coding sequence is TGTGCCAGCAGTTATACAGCGCCCGGAAAACTGTTTTTT. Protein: CASSYTAPGKLFF.

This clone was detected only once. The CDR3 region is CASSRAAASSYEQYF. The CDR3 region has the DNA TGCGCCAGCAGCCGGGCCGCGGCCAGCTCCTACGAGCAGTACTTC. The chain employs TRBV4-3 and TRBJ2-7; no clear D gene. The V gene lost 4 bases and the J gene lost 0 bases, with 13 bases spanning the gap. This CDR3 contains 15 residues. The germline V gene encodes CDR1 LGHNA and CDR2 YSLEER.

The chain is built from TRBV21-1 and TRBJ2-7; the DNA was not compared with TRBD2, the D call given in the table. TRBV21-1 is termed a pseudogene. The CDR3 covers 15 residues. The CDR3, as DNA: TGTGCCAGCAGCGAACCGGGACTAGGGGACTACGAGCAGTACTTC. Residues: CASSEPGLGDYEQYF.

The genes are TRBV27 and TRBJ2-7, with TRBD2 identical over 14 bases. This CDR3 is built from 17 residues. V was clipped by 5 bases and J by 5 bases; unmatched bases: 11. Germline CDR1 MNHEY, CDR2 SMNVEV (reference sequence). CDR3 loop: CASSIPGTSGSRHEQYF. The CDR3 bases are TGTGCCAGCAGTATCCCCGGGACTAGCGGGAGTCGACACGAGCAGTACTTC.

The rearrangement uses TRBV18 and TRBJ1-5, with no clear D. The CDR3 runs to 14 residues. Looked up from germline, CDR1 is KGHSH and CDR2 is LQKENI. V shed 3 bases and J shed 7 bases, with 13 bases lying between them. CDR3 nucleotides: TGTGCCAGCTCACCTGCGGGTCTAAGGCAGCCCCAGCATTTT. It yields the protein CASSPAGLRQPQHF.

Here the CDR3 reads CASGWGGSTDTQYF. DNA for the CDR3: TGTGCCAGCGGATGGGGCGGAAGCACAGATACGCAGTATTTT. This chain connects TRBV27 to TRBJ2-3; D is perhaps TRBD1 (5 bases). CDR1 MNHEY and CDR2 SMNVEV come from the germline V gene (reference sequence). The CDR3 totals 14 residues. V gave up 8 bases and J gave up 0 bases, with 12 bases separating them.

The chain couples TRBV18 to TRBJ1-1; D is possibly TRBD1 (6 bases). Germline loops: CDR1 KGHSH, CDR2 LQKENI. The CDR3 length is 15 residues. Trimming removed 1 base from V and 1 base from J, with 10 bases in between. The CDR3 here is CASSPRTAENTEAFF. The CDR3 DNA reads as TGTGCCAGCTCACCACGGACAGCCGAGAACACTGAAGCTTTCTTT.

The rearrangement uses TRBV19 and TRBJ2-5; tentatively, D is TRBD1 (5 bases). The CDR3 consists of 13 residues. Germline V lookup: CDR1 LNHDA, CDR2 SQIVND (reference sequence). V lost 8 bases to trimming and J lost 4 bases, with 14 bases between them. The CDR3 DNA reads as TGTGCCAGTGGAGTCAGGGCTACAGAGACCCAGTACTTC. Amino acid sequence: CASGVRATETQYF.

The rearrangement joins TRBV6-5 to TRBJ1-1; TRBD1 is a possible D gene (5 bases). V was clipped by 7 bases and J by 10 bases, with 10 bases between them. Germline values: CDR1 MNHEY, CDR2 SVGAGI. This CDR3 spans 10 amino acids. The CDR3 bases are TGTGCCAGCATTGCGGGGGTAGCTTTCTTT. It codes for CASIAGVAFF.

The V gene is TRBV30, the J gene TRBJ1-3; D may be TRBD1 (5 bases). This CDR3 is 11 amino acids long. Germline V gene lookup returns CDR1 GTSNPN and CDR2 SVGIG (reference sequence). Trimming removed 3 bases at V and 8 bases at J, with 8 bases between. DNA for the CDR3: TGTGCCTGGAGCGCGGGGGACACCATATATTTT. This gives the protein CAWSAGDTIYF.

The CDR3 bases are TGCGCCAGCAGCTTTACTAGCGGGGTCACAGATACGCAGTATTTT. This encodes CASSFTSGVTDTQYF. This sequence joins TRBV5-1 and TRBJ2-3, with TRBD2 matching over 10 bases. After removal of 2 bases from V and 2 bases from J, the junction contained 2 bases not matched to a gene. The CDR3 consists of 15 residues. In germline, CDR1 is SGHRS, CDR2 YFSETQ.

CDR3 nucleotides: TGTGCCAGCAGTTTAAACTTAATAATTCCGGGACAAAAGAGGTGGCAGGTACCTGAAGCTTTCTTT. Protein product: CASSLNLIIPGQKRWQVPEAFF. This chain joins TRBV28 and TRBJ1-1; possible D gene TRBD1, 6 bases. CDR1 is MDHEN and CDR2 is SYDVKM in the germline V gene. The CDR3 runs to 22 residues. V was pared by 2 bases and J by 6 bases, with 37 bases between.

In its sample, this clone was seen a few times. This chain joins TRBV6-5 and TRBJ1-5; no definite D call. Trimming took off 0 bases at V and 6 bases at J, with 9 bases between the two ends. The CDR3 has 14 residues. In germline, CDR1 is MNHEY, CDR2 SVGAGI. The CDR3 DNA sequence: TGTGCCAGCAGTTACTCTATCGGGGTTCAGCCCCAGCATTTT. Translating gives CASSYSIGVQPQHF.